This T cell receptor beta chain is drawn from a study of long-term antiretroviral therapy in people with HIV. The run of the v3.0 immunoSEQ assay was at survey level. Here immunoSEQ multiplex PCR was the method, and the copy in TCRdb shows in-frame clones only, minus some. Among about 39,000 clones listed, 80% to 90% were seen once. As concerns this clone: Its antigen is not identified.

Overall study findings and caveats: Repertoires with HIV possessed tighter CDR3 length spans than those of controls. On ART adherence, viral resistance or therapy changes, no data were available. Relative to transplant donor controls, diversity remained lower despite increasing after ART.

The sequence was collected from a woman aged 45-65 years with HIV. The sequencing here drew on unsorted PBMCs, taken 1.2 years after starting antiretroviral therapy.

Written as DNA, the CDR3 is TGTGCCAGCAGCCCCCCCGGACAGGTCCGCTGGGATGGCTACACCTTC. Protein product: CASSPPGQVRWDGYTF. The gene calls are TRBV11-2 and TRBJ1-2, with 7 bases lining up with TRBD1. CDR3 length: 16 amino acids. J lost 6 bases, V lost 5 bases, and 15 bases had no gene match. Germline lookup yields CDR1 SGHAT and CDR2 FQNNGV.